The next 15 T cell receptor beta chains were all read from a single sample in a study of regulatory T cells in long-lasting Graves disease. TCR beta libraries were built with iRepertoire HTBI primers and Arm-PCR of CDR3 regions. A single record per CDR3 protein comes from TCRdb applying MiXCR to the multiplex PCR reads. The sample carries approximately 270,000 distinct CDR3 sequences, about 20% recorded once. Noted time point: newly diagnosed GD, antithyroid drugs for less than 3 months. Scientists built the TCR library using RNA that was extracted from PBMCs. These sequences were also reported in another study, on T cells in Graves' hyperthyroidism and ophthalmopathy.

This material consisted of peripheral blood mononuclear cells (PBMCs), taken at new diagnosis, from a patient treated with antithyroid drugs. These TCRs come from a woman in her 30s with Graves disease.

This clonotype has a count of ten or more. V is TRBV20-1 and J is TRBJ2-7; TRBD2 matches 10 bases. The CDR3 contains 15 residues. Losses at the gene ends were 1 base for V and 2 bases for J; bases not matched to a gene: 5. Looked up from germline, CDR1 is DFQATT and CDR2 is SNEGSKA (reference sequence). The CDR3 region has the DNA TGCAGTGCTAGAGTCCCTAGCGGGGGACCCTACGAGCAGTACTTC. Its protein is CSARVPSGGPYEQYF.

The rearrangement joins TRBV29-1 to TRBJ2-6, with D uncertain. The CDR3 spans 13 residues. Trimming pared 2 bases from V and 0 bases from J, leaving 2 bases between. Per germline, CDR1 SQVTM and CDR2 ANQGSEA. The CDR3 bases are TGCAGCGTTGAATCCTCTGGGGCCAACGTCCTGACTTTC. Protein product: CSVESSGANVLTF. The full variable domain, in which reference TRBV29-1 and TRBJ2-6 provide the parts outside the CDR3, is SAVISQKPSRDICQRGTSLTIQCQVDSQVTMMFWYRQQPGQSLTLIATANQGSEATYESGFVIDKFPISRPNLTFSTLTVSNMSPEDSSIYLCSVESSGANVLTFGAGSRLTVL.

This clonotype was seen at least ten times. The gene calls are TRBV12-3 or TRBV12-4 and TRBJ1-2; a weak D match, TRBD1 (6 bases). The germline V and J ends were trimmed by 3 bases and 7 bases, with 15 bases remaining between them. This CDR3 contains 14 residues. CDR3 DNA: TGTGCCAGCAGTTTTCTCAGGGGCGCTATTGGCTACACCTTC. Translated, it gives CASSFLRGAIGYTF.

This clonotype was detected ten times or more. The CDR3 spells CASSLAWTGGFNEQYF. CDR3 nucleotides: TGCGCCAGCAGCTTGGCGTGGACAGGGGGCTTCAACGAGCAGTACTTC. J is TRBJ2-7 and V is TRBV5-1, with 11 bases identical to TRBD1. This CDR3 is built from 16 residues. Losses at the gene ends were 0 bases for V and 5 bases for J; bases not matched to a gene: 7. Germline CDR1 and CDR2: SGHRS and YFSETQ.

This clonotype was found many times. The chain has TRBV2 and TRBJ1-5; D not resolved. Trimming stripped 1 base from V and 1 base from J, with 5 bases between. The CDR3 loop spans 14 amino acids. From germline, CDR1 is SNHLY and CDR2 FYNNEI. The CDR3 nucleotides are TGTGCCAGCAGTGAAGTCATGAGCAATCAGCCCCAGCATTTT. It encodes CASSEVMSNQPQHF.

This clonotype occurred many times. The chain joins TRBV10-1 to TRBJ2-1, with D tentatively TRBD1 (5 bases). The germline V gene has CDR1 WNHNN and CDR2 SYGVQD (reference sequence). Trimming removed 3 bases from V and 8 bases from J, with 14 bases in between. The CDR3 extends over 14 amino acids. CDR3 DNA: TGCGCCAGCAGTGACGTGACAGTCACCGATGAGCAGTTCTTC. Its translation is CASSDVTVTDEQFF.

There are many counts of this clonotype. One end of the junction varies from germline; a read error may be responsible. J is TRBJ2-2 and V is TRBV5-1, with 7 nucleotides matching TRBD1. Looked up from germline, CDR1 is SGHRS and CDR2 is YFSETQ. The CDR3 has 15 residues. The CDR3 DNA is TGTGCCAGCAGCTTCCAGCCCGGGACAGAGTGGGAGCTGTTTTTT. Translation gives CASSFQPGTEWELFF.

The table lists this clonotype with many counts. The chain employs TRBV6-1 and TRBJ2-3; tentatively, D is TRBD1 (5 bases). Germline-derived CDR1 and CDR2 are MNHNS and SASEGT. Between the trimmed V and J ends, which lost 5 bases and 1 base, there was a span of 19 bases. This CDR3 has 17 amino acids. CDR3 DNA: TGTGCCAGCAGTAGACAGCACACACAATGGGGCACAGATACGCAGTATTTT. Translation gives CASSRQHTQWGTDTQYF.

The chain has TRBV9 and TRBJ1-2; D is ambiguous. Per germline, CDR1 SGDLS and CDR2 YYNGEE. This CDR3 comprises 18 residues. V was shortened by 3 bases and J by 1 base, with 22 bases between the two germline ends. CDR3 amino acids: CASSARGQEGLFNYGYTF. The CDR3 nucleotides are TGTGCCAGCAGCGCAAGAGGCCAGGAAGGTTTGTTTAACTATGGCTACACCTTC.

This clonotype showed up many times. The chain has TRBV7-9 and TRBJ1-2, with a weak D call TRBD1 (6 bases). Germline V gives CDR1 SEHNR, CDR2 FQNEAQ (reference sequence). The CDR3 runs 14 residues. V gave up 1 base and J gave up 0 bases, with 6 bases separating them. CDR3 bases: TGTGCCAGCAGCTTAGGGACAGCTAACTATGGCTACACCTTC. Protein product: CASSLGTANYGYTF.

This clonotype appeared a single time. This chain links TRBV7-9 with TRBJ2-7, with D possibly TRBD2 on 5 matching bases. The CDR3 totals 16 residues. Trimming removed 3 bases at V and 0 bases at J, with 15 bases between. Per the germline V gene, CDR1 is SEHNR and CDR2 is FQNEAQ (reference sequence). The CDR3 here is CASSLSGYLSSYEQYF. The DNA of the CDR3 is TGTGCCAGCAGCTTGAGCGGATACCTAAGCTCCTACGAGCAGTACTTC.

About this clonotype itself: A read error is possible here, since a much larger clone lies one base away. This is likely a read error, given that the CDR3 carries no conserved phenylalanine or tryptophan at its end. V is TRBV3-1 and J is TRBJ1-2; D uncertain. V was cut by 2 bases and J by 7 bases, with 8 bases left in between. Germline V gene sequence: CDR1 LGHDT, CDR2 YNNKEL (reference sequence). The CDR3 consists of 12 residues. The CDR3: CASSQSVSGYTS. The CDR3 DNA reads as TGTGCCAGCAGCCAATCGGTTAGTGGCTACACCTCC.

The CDR3 region has the DNA TGTGCCAGCAGCCTCCCCCGGGGGGCTAGCGCGACCCCCCGGGAGACCCAGTACTTC. This gives the protein CASSLPRGASATPRETQYF. This chain joins TRBV3-1 and TRBJ2-5; possibly TRBD2 for D (7 bases). This CDR3 comprises 19 residues. V dropped 4 bases and J dropped 5 bases, with 29 bases sitting between them. Germline V gives CDR1 LGHDT, CDR2 YNNKEL (reference sequence).

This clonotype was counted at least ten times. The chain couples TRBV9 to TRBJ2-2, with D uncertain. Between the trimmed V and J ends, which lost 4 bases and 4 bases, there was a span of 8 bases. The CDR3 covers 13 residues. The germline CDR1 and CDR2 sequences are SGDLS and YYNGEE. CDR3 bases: TGTGCCAGCAGCATTCGGTTCACCGGGGAGCTGTTTTTT. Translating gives CASSIRFTGELFF.

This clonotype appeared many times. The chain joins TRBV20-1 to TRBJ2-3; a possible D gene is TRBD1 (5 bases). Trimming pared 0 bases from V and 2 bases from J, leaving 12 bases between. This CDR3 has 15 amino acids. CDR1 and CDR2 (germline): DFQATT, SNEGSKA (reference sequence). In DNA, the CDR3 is TGCAGTGCTAGAGAGGTAGGGGTGCCCACAGATACGCAGTATTTT. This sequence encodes CSAREVGVPTDTQYF.